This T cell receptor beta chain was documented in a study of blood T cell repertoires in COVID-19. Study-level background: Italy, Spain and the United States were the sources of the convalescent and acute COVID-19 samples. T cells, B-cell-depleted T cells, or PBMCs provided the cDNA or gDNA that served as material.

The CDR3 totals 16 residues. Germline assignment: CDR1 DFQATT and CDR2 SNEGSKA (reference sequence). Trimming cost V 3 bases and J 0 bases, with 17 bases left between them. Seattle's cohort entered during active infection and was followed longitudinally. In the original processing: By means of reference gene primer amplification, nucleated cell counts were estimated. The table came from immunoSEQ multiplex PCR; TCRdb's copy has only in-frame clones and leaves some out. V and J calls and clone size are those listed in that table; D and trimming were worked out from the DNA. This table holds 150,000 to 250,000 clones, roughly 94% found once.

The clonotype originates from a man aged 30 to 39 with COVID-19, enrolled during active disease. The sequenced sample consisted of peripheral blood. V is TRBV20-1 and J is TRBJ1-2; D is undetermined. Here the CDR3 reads CSASEAGLDPNYGYTF. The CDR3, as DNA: TGCAGTGCTAGTGAGGCAGGTTTGGATCCTAACTATGGCTACACCTTC.